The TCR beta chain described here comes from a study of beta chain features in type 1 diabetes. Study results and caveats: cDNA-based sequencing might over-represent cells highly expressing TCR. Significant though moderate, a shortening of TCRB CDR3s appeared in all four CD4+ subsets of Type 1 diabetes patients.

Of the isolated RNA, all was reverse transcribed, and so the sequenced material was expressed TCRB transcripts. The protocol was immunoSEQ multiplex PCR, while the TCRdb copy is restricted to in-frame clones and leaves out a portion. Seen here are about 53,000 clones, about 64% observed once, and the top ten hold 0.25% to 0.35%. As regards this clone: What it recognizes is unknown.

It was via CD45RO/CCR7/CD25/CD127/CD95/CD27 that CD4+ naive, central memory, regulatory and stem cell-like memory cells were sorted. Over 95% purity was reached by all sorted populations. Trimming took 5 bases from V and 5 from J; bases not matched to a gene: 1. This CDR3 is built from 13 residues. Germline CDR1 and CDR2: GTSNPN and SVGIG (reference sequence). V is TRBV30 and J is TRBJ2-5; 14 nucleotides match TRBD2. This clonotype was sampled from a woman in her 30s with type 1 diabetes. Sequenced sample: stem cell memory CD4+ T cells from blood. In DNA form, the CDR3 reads TGTGCCTGGGGGACTAGCGGGAGTGAGACCCAGTACTTC. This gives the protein CAWGTSGSETQYF.